The next 17 T cell receptor beta chains were all read from a single sample in a study of shared clonotypes between healthy human individuals (dated by TCRdb to 2018 to 2021). CD8 naive samples consisted of CD45RO-negative cells that were positively selected for CCR7, yielding a CD45RA+CCR7+ population without TemRA cells. Library prep was done by the immunoSEQ multiplex PCR assay. TCRdb mirrors the immuneACCESS table, restricted to in-frame sequences. Some clones are absent from its copies; in checked studies, under half trace to an unresolved V gene, and the reason for the others is unknown. Here the sample has 1.5 million to 2.5 million clones; about 95% occur a single time. Clones ranked in the top ten supply around 1% of the sample. What was sequenced was naive CD8+ T cells sorted from blood. In light of the paper, this sample's cell subset or site label describes: CD45RA+CCR7+. The origin of the receptors is a man aged 18 to 30 in good health.

The V gene is TRBV10-3, the J gene TRBJ2-1; 12 bases match TRBD1. The CDR3 consists of 19 residues. V shed 0 bases and J 1 base; nucleotides not matched to a gene: 7. Germline V CDR1 and CDR2: ENHRY, SYGVKD. CDR3 bases: TGTGCCATCAGTGAGTCCGGGACAGGGGGCTTTGGGTCCTACAATGAGCAGTTCTTC. Amino acids: CAISESGTGGFGSYNEQFF.

The chain combines TRBV7-2 with TRBJ2-1; TRBD2 matches at 7 bases. Trimming removed 1 base from V and 7 bases from J; junction bases left unmatched: 1. Germline lookup yields CDR1 SGHTA and CDR2 FQGNSA. This CDR3 has 13 amino acids. CDR3 sequence reads: CASSLVGGNEQFF. For the CDR3, the DNA is TGTGCCAGCAGCTTAGTGGGGGGGAATGAGCAGTTCTTC.

J is TRBJ1-6 and V is TRBV6-5, with 7 bases fitting TRBD1. The germline V gene encodes CDR1 MNHEY and CDR2 SVGAGI. The CDR3 has 15 residues. The trim removed 0 bases at V and 10 bases at J, leaving 6 bases unmatched. In DNA form, the CDR3 reads TGTGCCAGCAGTTACTCACCAGGGGGGAGGTCACCCCTCCACTTT. It codes for CASSYSPGGRSPLHF.

This clone came up once. The gene calls are TRBV5-4 and TRBJ1-3; 9 bases line up with TRBD1. CDR3 size: 16 residues. V gave up 4 bases and J gave up 5 bases; unmatched junction bases: 10. Germline V lookup: CDR1 SGHNT, CDR2 YYREEE (reference sequence). CDR3 nucleotides: TGTGCCAGCAGCCTCGACAGGGGGGTGGTCAGAAACACCATATATTTT. The encoded protein is CASSLDRGVVRNTIYF.

V and J are TRBV6-1 and TRBJ1-2, with D perhaps TRBD1 (5 bases). V gave up 4 bases and J gave up 4 bases, with 22 bases separating them. The CDR3 is 17 residues long. The germline V gene encodes CDR1 MNHNS and CDR2 SASEGT. CDR3 in amino acids: CASSALVGQLLSYGYTF. The CDR3 DNA is TGTGCCAGCAGTGCCTTGGTGGGGCAGCTCCTTTCCTATGGCTACACCTTC.

The gene calls are TRBV7-9 and TRBJ2-7; 8 bases match TRBD1. CDR1 and CDR2 (germline): SEHNR, FQNEAQ (reference sequence). The CDR3 covers 15 residues. Trimming cost V 4 bases and J 3 bases; bases outside gene matches: 8. The CDR3 reads CASSSSGQGDYEQYF. The DNA of the CDR3 is TGTGCCAGCAGCTCATCCGGACAGGGCGACTACGAGCAGTACTTC.

The chain employs TRBV6-6 and TRBJ2-5; D ambiguous. CDR3 size: 14 residues. Deletions cut 6 bases from V and 1 base from J, with 12 bases between. The V gene's germline CDR1 is MNHNY and CDR2 SVGAGI (reference sequence). DNA for the CDR3: TGTGCCAGCAGCCAAAGTGAACTCCAAGAGACCCAGTACTTC. Its translation is CASSQSELQETQYF.

Worth noting for this clone: Other DNA sequences in the sample encode the same CDR3. CDR3 in amino acids: CASSHRGSYNEQFF. The DNA of the CDR3 is TGCGCCAGCAGCCACAGGGGTTCCTACAATGAGCAGTTCTTC. The J gene is TRBJ2-1, the V gene TRBV4-1, with TRBD1 as a possible D gene (6 bases). The germline CDR1 and CDR2 sequences are MGHRA and YSYEKL. The V end lost 3 bases, the J end lost 1 base, and 7 bases lay between the germline ends. CDR3 length: 14 residues.

The chain is built from TRBV30 and TRBJ2-7, with 10 positions matching TRBD1. Germline CDR1 reads GTSNPN; CDR2 reads SVGIG (reference sequence). The CDR3 totals 18 residues. V dropped 3 bases and J dropped 0; count of bases not matched to a gene: 14. The CDR3, as DNA: TGTGCCTGGAGGGCCGGGACAGGGGACGGATTGAGCTCCTACGAGCAGTACTTC. Its translation is CAWRAGTGDGLSSYEQYF.

V is TRBV9 and J is TRBJ1-6; D remains unclear. CDR3 size: 15 residues. Germline V gene sequence: CDR1 SGDLS, CDR2 YYNGEE. V gave up 2 bases and J gave up 7 bases, with 13 bases separating them. For the CDR3, the DNA is TGTGCCAGCAGCGTGGACGGAGATAAAAATTCACCCCTCCACTTT. It is translated as CASSVDGDKNSPLHF.

This chain connects TRBV5-4 to TRBJ1-6; D gene unclear. Between the trimmed V and J ends, which lost 4 bases and 12 bases, there was a span of 11 bases. Germline lookup yields CDR1 SGHNT and CDR2 YYREEE (reference sequence). This CDR3 spans 12 amino acids. CDR3 region: CASSLDGIPLHF. CDR3 nucleotides: TGTGCCAGCAGCCTGGACGGAATACCCCTCCACTTT.

This chain connects TRBV5-4 to TRBJ1-2; 8 positions agree with TRBD1. Germline V gives CDR1 SGHNT, CDR2 YYREEE (reference sequence). V lost 0 bases, J lost 0 bases, and 7 bases stayed unmatched. The length of the CDR3 is 17 residues. CDR3 residues: CASSLERQGRTNYGYTF. The CDR3, as DNA: TGTGCCAGCAGCTTGGAGAGACAGGGGCGAACTAACTATGGCTACACCTTC. Full variable domain (remainder filled in from reference TRBV5-4 and TRBJ1-2): ETGVTQSPTHLIKTRGQQVTLRCSSQSGHNTVSWYQQALGQGPQFIFQYYREEENGRGNFPPRFSGLQFPNYSSELNVNALELDDSALYLCASSLERQGRTNYGYTFGSGTRLTVV.

This clone has just a few counts. CDR3 bases: TGTGCCAGCAGTTTACGGGGCTCGTATCATGGCTACACCTTC. Its protein product is CASSLRGSYHGYTF. This chain connects TRBV27 to TRBJ1-2, with D possibly being TRBD1 (5 bases). Germline CDR1 MNHEY, CDR2 SMNVEV (reference sequence). The CDR3 length is 14 residues. Trimming pared 2 bases from V and 6 bases from J, leaving 13 bases between.

The chain links TRBV4-3 to TRBJ1-3; D ambiguous. The V and J ends lost 0 bases and 1 base respectively, with 7 bases between them. This CDR3 region has 15 residues. The germline CDR1 and CDR2 sequences are LGHNA and YSLEER. The CDR3 spells CASSQDPASGNTIYF. The CDR3 DNA follows: TGCGCCAGCAGCCAAGATCCTGCTTCTGGAAACACCATATATTTT.

The rearrangement links TRBV6-1 to TRBJ2-7; 8 bases map to TRBD1. The V segment lost 6 bases and the J segment 2 bases; nucleotides outside the gene matches: 9. CDR3 size: 15 residues. Germline assignment: CDR1 MNHNS and CDR2 SASEGT. CDR3 sequence (DNA): TGTGCCAGCAGGAACCTAAGGGGACAGGCCTACGAGCAGTACTTC. The encoded protein is CASRNLRGQAYEQYF.

This clone has only one observation. The gene calls are TRBV6-5 and TRBJ2-2; D is unresolved. The CDR3 sequence is 16 residues long. The V end was cut by 2 bases, the J end by 1 base, with 11 bases between. CDR1 MNHEY and CDR2 SVGAGI come from the germline V gene. CDR3 sequence: CASSYTWNQNTGELFF. The CDR3, as DNA: TGTGCCAGCAGTTACACCTGGAACCAGAACACCGGGGAGCTGTTTTTT.

This chain links TRBV7-9 with TRBJ2-5; D is unclear. V was clipped by 6 bases and J by 2 bases, with 13 bases between them. Germline V lookup: CDR1 SEHNR, CDR2 FQNEAQ (reference sequence). The CDR3 has 14 residues. The DNA of the CDR3 is TGTGCCAGCAGAATAGTGGACGGACAAGAGACCCAGTACTTC. Residues: CASRIVDGQETQYF.